A selection of T cell receptor beta chains follows, all from one sample in a study of early T cells in non-severe SARS-CoV-2 infection. TCRdb re-called the 5' RACE reads with MiXCR, one entry per CDR3 protein. The sample includes about 61,000 distinct CDR3 sequences, 10% to 14% of them seen just once. The sequenced sample was whole blood. The receptors here all came from an adult who was a healthcare worker with PCR-confirmed SARS-CoV-2 infection or an uninfected control (not recorded which). Each CDR3 is given with its conserved first and last residue. D genes are given only for firm matches. Expanded clones are given a class, and other clones once, few, many or no size at all.

V gene: TRBV12-3/TRBV12-4
D gene: NA
clone size: many
J gene: TRBJ2-3
CDR3 DNA: TGTGCCAGCAGTTTCGGCAGAGGGACACGAGATACGCAGTATTTT
CDR3 protein: CASSFGRGTRDTQYF

V gene: TRBV7-8
D gene: TRBD1
clone size: few
J gene: TRBJ2-1
CDR3 DNA: TGTGCCAGCAGCTTAAAAAGGACAGGGGGTTTAGAGCAGTTCTTC
CDR3 protein: CASSLKRTGGLEQFF

V gene: TRBV12-3/TRBV12-4
D gene: TRBD1
clone size: many
J gene: TRBJ2-2
CDR3 DNA: TGTGCCAGCAGACACCAGGGGGCCCTCACCGGGGAGCTGTTTTTT
CDR3 protein: CASRHQGALTGELFF

V gene: TRBV14
D gene: NA
clone size: many
J gene: TRBJ2-2
CDR3 DNA: TGTGCCAGCGCACGACAGCGTGGGGAGCTGTTTTTT
CDR3 protein: CASARQRGELFF

V gene: TRBV24-1
D gene: NA
clone size: many
J gene: TRBJ1-5
CDR3 DNA: TGTGCCACCAGTGATTCCCGGTCGGGGCCGATCAATCAGCCCCAGCATTTT
CDR3 protein: CATSDSRSGPINQPQHF

V gene: TRBV7-8
D gene: TRBD1
clone size: NA
J gene: TRBJ1-1
CDR3 DNA: TGTGCCAGCAGCTTTAGGACAGGGGTGAACACTGAAGTTTTCTTT
CDR3 protein: CASSFRTGVNTEVFF

V gene: TRBV5-1
D gene: NA
clone size: many
J gene: TRBJ1-1
CDR3 DNA: TGCGCCAGCAGCCCCAGGGCTGTGAGGCTGCACACTGAAGCTTTCTTT
CDR3 protein: CASSPRAVRLHTEAFF

V gene: TRBV7-9
D gene: NA
clone size: few
J gene: TRBJ1-2
CDR3 DNA: TGTGCCAGCAGCTTGGCACAGCGGTCCTATGGCTACACCTTC
CDR3 protein: CASSLAQRSYGYTF

V gene: TRBV19
D gene: NA
clone size: many
J gene: TRBJ2-1
CDR3 DNA: TGTGCCAGTATGGGGGAGGCTGAGCAGTTCTTC
CDR3 protein: CASMGEAEQFF

V gene: TRBV9
D gene: NA
clone size: NA
J gene: TRBJ1-2
CDR3 DNA: TGTGCCAGCAGCCCGAGCGGACAAGGATATGGCTACACCTTC
CDR3 protein: CASSPSGQGYGYTF

V gene: TRBV5-1
D gene: TRBD2
clone size: NA
J gene: TRBJ2-1
CDR3 DNA: TGCGCCAGCAGCTTGGGCCCTAGCGGGGGGTCTTTCTTC
CDR3 protein: CASSLGPSGGSFF

V gene: TRBV6-6
D gene: NA
clone size: NA
J gene: TRBJ1-5
CDR3 DNA: TGTGCCAGCAGTTACGGACAGTTCCATAGCAATCAGCCCCAGCATTTT
CDR3 protein: CASSYGQFHSNQPQHF

V gene: TRBV20-1
D gene: NA
clone size: many
J gene: TRBJ2-5
CDR3 DNA: TGCAGTGCGGACCTGAGGGGTCGGGAGACCCAGTACTTC
CDR3 protein: CSADLRGRETQYF

V gene: TRBV7-9
D gene: NA
clone size: NA
J gene: TRBJ2-7
CDR3 DNA: TGTGCCAGCAGCTTATGGGCCGATCTCAGAGACGAGCAGTACTTC
CDR3 protein: CASSLWADLRDEQYF

V gene: TRBV11-2
D gene: TRBD2
clone size: few
J gene: TRBJ2-5
CDR3 DNA: TGTGCCAGCAGCCGGGGTTTTAGCGGGGGGCAAGAGACCCAGTACTTC
CDR3 protein: CASSRGFSGGQETQYF

V gene: TRBV7-9
D gene: TRBD1
clone size: many
J gene: TRBJ1-6
CDR3 DNA: TGTGCCAGCAGCTTAGCCCCATCAGGACAGGGAAAATATACGCTATATAATTCACCCCTCCACTTT
CDR3 protein: CASSLAPSGQGKYTLYNSPLHF

V gene: TRBV10-3
D gene: TRBD1
clone size: NA
J gene: TRBJ2-2
CDR3 DNA: TGTGCCACGTTCCCCGGGACAGTCAACACCGGGGAGCTGTTTTTT
CDR3 protein: CATFPGTVNTGELFF